This record concerns one T cell receptor (beta chain) sequence. Its specificity is unknown. The CDR3 consists of 12 residues. CDR1 MGHRA and CDR2 YSYEKL come from the germline V gene. V was clipped by 3 bases and J by 5 bases, with 7 bases between them. Naive CD8 cells lacked CD45RO, underwent positive selection for CCR7 and left out terminally differentiated effector memory CD45RA+ cells. This specimen comes from a study of shared clonotypes between healthy human individuals. The study's findings and limits: Blood alone was sampled, and tissue repertoires likely differ.

Genomic DNA belonging to each subset was distributed in equal measure over several immunoSEQ plates. Produced via immunoSEQ multiplex PCR; TCRdb's table is partial and in-frame only. The sample yields about 2.1 million clones, roughly 93% seen once. The sequencing input was naive CD8+ T cells from PBMCs. The receptor's source is a man aged 18 to 29 in good health. Some clones in this sample may be carry-over from other donors' samples. V and J are TRBV4-1 and TRBJ1-2; no clear D gene. CDR3 bases: TGCGCCAGCAGCCAGGGGAAATATGGCTACACCTTC. Encoded protein: CASSQGKYGYTF.